The 18 T cell receptor beta chains below all came from one sample that was sequenced in a study of CD8+ T cells in alopecia areata. Documented treatment: oral pan-JAK inhibitor, 5-10 mg twice daily. The authors extracted RNA and reverse transcribed it into cDNA as the sequencing template. Assay: immunoSEQ multiplex PCR; the TCRdb copy retains only in-frame clones and omits some. The top ten hold 23% of the sample, which has 60,000 to 85,000 clones, about 71% seen once. Sequencing was performed on CD8+ T cells sorted from blood, taken at week 24, from a patient treated with tofacitinib. The source of these receptors is a human donor with alopecia areata.

The chain has TRBV7-9 and TRBJ2-4, with 8 bases matching TRBD1. After removal of 6 bases from V and 7 bases from J, the junction contained 17 bases not matched to a gene. The germline V gene has CDR1 SEHNR and CDR2 FQNEAQ (reference sequence). The CDR3 is 17 residues long. The CDR3 loop is CASSYRTGTGDGNIQYF. The CDR3 region has the DNA TGTGCCAGCAGTTATCGGACAGGGACCGGTGATGGGAACATTCAGTACTTC.

For this clone: The sample has other DNA sequences that encode this CDR3 too. The V and J genes are TRBV5-1 and TRBJ1-2; TRBD1 matches 9 bases. V gave up 2 bases and J gave up 7 bases; unmatched junction bases: 12. This CDR3 is built from 16 residues. Germline V gene lookup returns CDR1 SGHRS and CDR2 YFSETQ. CDR3 in DNA: TGCGCCAGCAGCTTCTTGGGACAGGGAGGAATGGCTGGCTACACCTTC. It translates to CASSFLGQGGMAGYTF.

The CDR3 region has the DNA TGTGCCAGCACCGCAACGGGCGTCCAAGAGACCCAGTACTTC. This gives the protein CASTATGVQETQYF. The chain links TRBV6-1 to TRBJ2-5; D is unresolved. V shed 7 bases and J shed 1 base, with 13 bases lying between them. The germline V gene has CDR1 MNHNS and CDR2 SASEGT. The CDR3 is made up of 14 amino acids.

V usage is TRBV9 and J usage is TRBJ2-3, with TRBD2 matching 10 bases. V gave up 3 bases and J gave up 3 bases; unmatched junction bases: 1. Germline V CDR1 and CDR2: SGDLS, YYNGEE. This CDR3 comprises 14 residues. The CDR3 DNA sequence: TGTGCCAGCAGCGAAGCGGGGGGGACAGATACGCAGTATTTT. It yields the protein CASSEAGGTDTQYF.

This clone showed up just a few times. The genes are TRBV19 and TRBJ1-5, with a possible D match to TRBD1 (6 bases). The V and J ends lost 8 bases and 4 bases respectively, with 15 bases between them. The germline CDR1 and CDR2 sequences are LNHDA and SQIVND (reference sequence). The CDR3 runs 14 residues. The CDR3 DNA is TGTGCCAGTCGAGAGACAGGATTTAATCAGCCCCAGCATTTT. Encoded protein: CASRETGFNQPQHF.

The rearrangement uses TRBV6-5 and TRBJ1-2; D remains unclear. The CDR3 sequence is 13 residues long. Trimming left V 3 bases short and J 4 bases short, with 9 bases between. Germline CDR1 reads MNHEY; CDR2 reads SVGAGI. The CDR3 loop reads CASSYSGRYGYTF. DNA for the CDR3: TGTGCCAGCAGTTATTCCGGCCGCTATGGCTACACCTTC.

This clone was counted only a few times. The chain is built from TRBV29-1 and TRBJ1-2; TRBD1 matches at 9 bases. Trimming cost V 1 base and J 4 bases; bases outside gene matches: 16. The CDR3 is 18 residues long. Germline V gives CDR1 SQVTM, CDR2 ANQGSEA. CDR3 sequence reads: CSVEGYRDREQESYGYTF. For the CDR3, the DNA is TGCAGCGTTGAAGGATACCGGGACAGGGAGCAAGAATCCTATGGCTACACCTTC.

The chain has TRBV7-9 and TRBJ2-3, with 9 nucleotides matching TRBD2. J gave up 6 bases and V 3 bases, and 7 bases lay outside the gene matches. The germline gives CDR1 SEHNR, CDR2 FQNEAQ (reference sequence). This CDR3 is 15 amino acids long. CDR3 sequence (DNA): TGTGCCAGCAGCTTTCTAGCGGGATCTGCCGATACGCAGTATTTT. It specifies CASSFLAGSADTQYF.

This clone was seen only a few times. The V call is TRBV7-8, the J call TRBJ2-7, with TRBD2 matching 7 bases. CDR1 and CDR2 (germline): SGHVS, FQNEAQ. V was pared by 5 bases and J by 13 bases, with 14 bases of the junction left unmatched. The CDR3 length is 13 residues. CDR3 region: CASSSRPGLTDYF. CDR3 DNA: TGTGCCAGCAGCAGCCGACCGGGACTAACCGACTACTTC.

The chain recombines TRBV30 with TRBJ2-1; D possibly corresponds to TRBD2 (6 bases). The CDR3 sequence is 14 residues long. Germline CDR1 reads GTSNPN; CDR2 reads SVGIG (reference sequence). Deletions cut 1 base from V and 2 bases from J, with 9 bases between. The CDR3 region is CAWSASGPYNEQFF. CDR3 nucleotide sequence: TGTGCCTGGAGTGCAAGCGGGCCCTACAATGAGCAGTTCTTC.

The chain joins TRBV12-5 to TRBJ1-1; the D gene is possibly TRBD1 (5 bases). Germline V CDR1 and CDR2: LGHNT, FRNRAP. The CDR3 totals 14 residues. V was clipped by 4 bases and J by 1 base, with 10 bases between them. CDR3 region: CASGWGTRNTEAFF. In nucleotides, the CDR3 is TGTGCTAGTGGTTGGGGGACTCGGAACACTGAAGCTTTCTTT.

This chain uses TRBV30 with TRBJ2-3; D is uncertain. The CDR3 is 12 amino acids. Germline CDR1 is GTSNPN and CDR2 is SVGIG (reference sequence). The V end lost 0 bases, the J end lost 6 bases, and 7 bases lay between the germline ends. Written as DNA, the CDR3 is TGTGCCTGGAGTGTATTAGACGATACGCAGTATTTT. As protein: CAWSVLDDTQYF.

This clone was counted once. The chain uses TRBV27 and TRBJ1-1; 9 bases are a match to TRBD1. After removal of 1 base from V and 7 bases from J, the junction contained 4 bases not matched to a gene. Germline CDR1 and CDR2: MNHEY and SMNVEV (reference sequence). The CDR3 loop spans 14 amino acids. The CDR3 DNA reads TGTGCCAGCAGTTTATGGCCGGGACAGGGTGAAGCTTTCTTT. The encoded protein is CASSLWPGQGEAFF.

This clone was seen only a few times. V and J are TRBV7-9 and TRBJ2-7, with 7 nucleotides matching TRBD1. This CDR3 has 11 amino acids. In germline, CDR1 is SEHNR, CDR2 FQNEAQ (reference sequence). Trimming cost V 9 bases and J 3 bases; bases outside gene matches: 2. CDR3 sequence: CASQGDYEQYF. In DNA form, the CDR3 reads TGTGCCAGTCAGGGGGACTACGAGCAGTACTTC.

V and J are TRBV6-1 and TRBJ1-2; 8 nucleotides align to TRBD1. Germline CDR1 reads MNHNS; CDR2 reads SASEGT. The V segment lost 3 bases and the J segment 3 bases; nucleotides outside the gene matches: 3. The CDR3 sequence is 14 residues long. CDR3 in amino acids: CASSDPGGDYGYTF. Written as DNA, the CDR3 is TGTGCCAGCAGTGACCCAGGGGGCGACTATGGCTACACCTTC.

This chain connects TRBV5-6 to TRBJ2-7; 7 bases are shared with TRBD1. The germline V gene encodes CDR1 SGHDT and CDR2 YYEEEE. CDR3 length: 14 amino acids. V lost 4 bases, J lost 12 bases, and 16 bases stayed unmatched. The CDR3 reads CASSQTGTDFLVYF. The CDR3 nucleotides read TGTGCCAGCAGCCAAACCGGGACAGATTTCCTTGTGTACTTC. Drawing the rest from reference TRBV5-6 and TRBJ2-7, the complete variable domain is DAGVTQSPTHLIKTRGQQVTLRCSPKSGHDTVSWYQQALGQGPQFIFQYYEEEERQRGNFPDRFSGHQFPNYSSELNVNALLLGDSALYLCASSQTGTDFLVYFGPGTRLTVT.

The chain employs TRBV6-6 and TRBJ2-5; 11 positions match TRBD1. The CDR3 is made up of 15 amino acids. Germline V gene data show CDR1 as MNHNY and CDR2 as SVGAGI (reference sequence). The V segment lost 2 bases and the J segment 3 bases; nucleotides outside the gene matches: 2. The CDR3 region has the DNA TGTGCCAGCAGTTACGGGGACAGGGGGGAAGAGACCCAGTACTTC. This gives the protein CASSYGDRGEETQYF.

The V call is TRBV7-9, the J call TRBJ2-1; the match to TRBD2 covers 8 bases. The V segment lost 5 bases and the J segment 7 bases; nucleotides outside the gene matches: 10. CDR1 and CDR2 (germline): SEHNR, FQNEAQ (reference sequence). The CDR3 covers 15 residues. For the CDR3, the DNA is TGTGCCAGCAGCCCACCCCGGGGGGGTGTTAATGAGCAGTTCTTC. It codes for CASSPPRGGVNEQFF.